This TCR beta chain derives from a study of T cells after yellow fever vaccination. This clonotype was detected only a few times. Its antigen is unknown. Study observations and caveats: After the booster, approximately 96% of CD4 and more than 85% of CD8 primary-response clones were re-detected. Although most clonotypes did not, a small share appeared in both CD4 and CD8 compartments.

TCRdb re-derived calls from the 5' RACE reads in MiXCR, one entry per CDR3 protein. The sample holds nearly 550,000 distinct CDR3 sequences, roughly a fifth seen once. The CDR3 is made up of 17 amino acids. The receptor was derived from a man aged 25 to 40 who received the YFV17D yellow fever vaccine. The sequencing here drew on PBMCs, taken 15 days after the yellow fever booster vaccination. V is TRBV21-1 and J is TRBJ2-2; the table calls TRBD2, which could not be checked here. TRBV21-1 is a listed pseudogene. The CDR3 DNA sequence: TGTGCCAGCAGCGAAAGGAAGTGGGAGGGCCGGGTCGGGGAGCTGTTTTTT. Its protein product is CASSERKWEGRVGELFF.